This TCR beta chain was recovered during a study of graft-versus-host responses after intestinal transplantation. Overall study context: The whole recipient group had anti-thymocyte globulin induction followed by tacrolimus and steroids for approximately three years.

After removal of 2 bases from V and 3 bases from J, the junction contained 6 bases not matched to a gene. CDR1 is WSHSY, CDR2 SAAADI, per germline. The CDR3 is 16 residues long. Generated by immunoSEQ multiplex PCR, the TCRdb table keeps only in-frame clones and is missing some. This table holds some 10,000 clones, over 90% found once. The TCR comes from a human patient who received an intestinal transplant, so some T cells may come from the graft donor. The chain carries TRBV10-2 and TRBJ2-3; TRBD1 aligns across 9 bases. The sample here was PBMCs, taken approximately 68 days after transplant. As DNA, the CDR3 is TGCGCCAGCAGTGAGACGTTTGACAGGGGGACAGATACGCAGTATTTT. Translation: CASSETFDRGTDTQYF.